One T cell receptor (beta chain) is described in this entry. The target antigen is unknown. When the RNA was reverse transcribed, random hexamers were used with an input of about 0.5 to 1 ug. TCR beta CDR3 was amplified by immunoSEQ multiplex PCR. This amplification extended across 54 Vbeta and 13 Jbeta segments. TCRdb re-analysed the immunoSEQ multiplex PCR reads in MiXCR, keeping a single row per CDR3 protein. The data show roughly 89,000 distinct CDR3 sequences, about 96% seen once. Sequencing of TCR beta was carried out in blood CD8+ and CD4+ T cells. The record originates from a study of CD8 T cells in Susac syndrome. Turning to the study itself: At the time of blood draw, patients with Susac syndrome were therapy-naive, receiving corticosteroids, or receiving intravenous immunoglobulin alone.

Whole-study findings and limits: Maximal CD8+ clonal expansion in Susac was observed within TEMRA cells and among active patients.

Trimming left V 5 bases short and J 1 base short, with 8 bases between. This CDR3 comprises 12 residues. Germline V gene data show CDR1 as SQVTM and CDR2 as ANQGSEA. This receptor was taken from a human donor with Susac syndrome. The chain has TRBV29-1 and TRBJ1-1; D is unresolved. Sequencing was performed on CD8+ T cells from PBMCs. The chain's CDR3 is CSVPPRNTEAFF. In DNA form, the CDR3 reads TGCAGCGTTCCCCCGCGGAACACTGAAGCTTTCTTT.